This T cell receptor beta chain derives from a study of shared clonotypes between healthy human individuals. Study-wide results and limits: Clonotypes which were not shared had lower generation probabilities than clonotypes that all four donors shared.

The germline V gene encodes CDR1 SGHDT and CDR2 YYEEEE. Trimming shortened V by 4 bases and J by 7 bases, and 9 bases separated the two germline ends. There are 12 residues in the CDR3. Selected positively for CCR7 and CD45RO-negative, naive CD8 cells excluded terminally differentiated effector memory CD45RA+ cells. Regarding this clone: What it binds is not known.

Repertoires were generated with immunoSEQ multiplex PCR, while TCRdb's copy carries only in-frame clones and drops some. Altogether about 590,000 clones are present, nearly 97% being singletons, with the ten largest covering 0.09% to 0.13%. The chain combines TRBV5-6 with TRBJ2-1, with unresolved D. This TCR was recovered from a woman younger than 45 in good health. Source material: naive CD8+ T cells sorted from blood. This chain's CDR3 is CASSGLGNEQFF. DNA of the CDR3: TGTGCCAGCAGCGGGTTGGGTAATGAGCAGTTCTTC.